The T cell receptor beta chain under discussion was sequenced for a study of shared clonotypes between healthy human individuals. Whole-study findings and limits: Among a few donors, roughly 5% of naive CD4 clonotypes were found in common.

Researchers partitioned CD4+ cells into CD45RA+ naive and CD45RA-negative memory subsets. Trimming shortened V by 6 bases and J by 0 bases, and 14 bases separated the two germline ends. Germline V gene data show CDR1 as MGHDK and CDR2 as SYGVNS. The CDR3 totals 15 residues. On this clone itself: Its cognate antigen is unknown.

In the sorted-subset replicate PCRs, 150 to 250 ng DNA, 25,000 to 30,000 T cell genomes, was used. Using immunoSEQ multiplex PCR, the repertoire was profiled, and TCRdb retains in-frame clones only, with some absent. The table lists approximately 2.5 million clones, around nine tenths of them singletons, with around 0.14% in the top ten. The sequenced material came from naive CD4+ T cells sorted from blood. This sample's subset: CD45RA+ positively selected. This clonotype originated in a man aged 18 to 35 in good health. The rearrangement uses TRBV25-1 and TRBJ1-1, with TRBD1 as a possible D gene (6 bases). DNA for the CDR3: TGTGCCAGCAGCCTCGGGGGCCCCGTGAACACTGAAGCTTTCTTT. Its translation: CASSLGGPVNTEAFF.